Listed below are T cell receptor beta chains from one sample, sequenced in a study of blood T cell repertoires in COVID-19. Repertoires were generated with immunoSEQ multiplex PCR, while TCRdb's copy carries only in-frame clones and drops some. The sample has 160,000 or so clones, roughly 74% seen once. What was sequenced was peripheral blood. These receptors all come from a woman of 80 years or more with acute or convalescent COVID-19. The CDR3 runs from the conserved cysteine through the conserved F or W. The D gene is left open where the match is weak. Clone size, where shown, is once, few, many, or a class for clones that have expanded.

CDR3aa	CDR3nt	d_gene	abundance	v_gene	j_gene
CASSRTSGLRGETQYF	TGTGCCAGTAGTAGGACTAGCGGCCTACGGGGGGAGACCCAGTACTTC	TRBD2	few	TRBV19	TRBJ2-5
CASSPPGQGNTIYF	TGTGCCAGCTCACCACCGGGACAGGGAAACACCATATATTTT	TRBD1	-	TRBV18	TRBJ1-3
CASSLMGQTYEQYF	TGTGCCAGCAGCTTAATGGGACAAACCTACGAGCAGTACTTC	-	-	TRBV7-2	TRBJ2-7
CASSYQQTGELFF	TGTGCCAGCAGCTATCAACAAACCGGGGAGCTGTTTTTT	-	-	TRBV7-8	TRBJ2-2
CAWSAGQTLHF	TGTGCCTGGAGTGCGGGACAGACCCTCCACTTT	TRBD1	-	TRBV30	TRBJ1-6
CASSYPGYGQGARGNYGYTF	TGTGCCAGCAGTTACCCAGGGTACGGGCAGGGGGCACGAGGAAACTATGGCTACACCTTC	TRBD1	few	TRBV6-8	TRBJ1-2
CASSGSQDSGNTIYF	TGTGCCAGCAGCGGCTCACAGGACTCTGGAAACACCATATATTTT	-	-	TRBV2	TRBJ1-3
CASSYGLAGYYEQYF	TGTGCCAGCAGTTACGGGCTAGCGGGGTACTACGAGCAGTACTTC	TRBD2	-	TRBV6-2/TRBV6-3	TRBJ2-7
CASSRTYRDRATNTGELFF	TGCGCCAGCAGCCGAACGTACCGGGACAGGGCCACGAACACCGGGGAGCTGTTTTTT	TRBD1	-	TRBV4-1	TRBJ2-2
CASSPTGMGVSPLHF	TGTGCCAGCAGCCCGACAGGGATGGGAGTTTCACCCCTCCACTTT	TRBD1	few	TRBV7-2	TRBJ1-6
CSASLNPGMSQPQHF	TGCAGTGCTAGTTTGAATCCGGGGATGTCTCAGCCCCAGCATTTT	-	-	TRBV20-1	TRBJ1-5
CASSPRTATGQPQHF	TGTGCCAGCTCACCAAGGACAGCGACAGGACAGCCCCAGCATTTT	-	-	TRBV18	TRBJ1-5
CASRRLIATNEKLFF	TGTGCCAGCAGGAGGCTCATAGCAACTAATGAAAAACTGTTTTTT	-	few	TRBV6-5	TRBJ1-4
CASTTPEGYYGYTF	TGTGCCAGCACAACGCCGGAGGGGTACTATGGCTACACCTTC	-	-	TRBV28	TRBJ1-2
CASSVVRDSSYEQYF	TGTGCCAGCAGCGTAGTGAGGGATAGCTCCTACGAGCAGTACTTC	-	-	TRBV9	TRBJ2-7
CATSVTPAAGGTGANVLTF	TGTGCCACCAGTGTGACCCCAGCCGCGGGGGGTACTGGGGCCAACGTCCTGACTTTC	TRBD2	once	TRBV24-1	TRBJ2-6
CASSTATGTEQFF	TGCGCCAGCAGCACCGCGACAGGGACTGAGCAGTTCTTC	TRBD1	-	TRBV5-1	TRBJ2-1
CASLQGTQETQYF	TGTGCCAGCTTACAGGGGACCCAAGAGACCCAGTACTTC	TRBD1	-	TRBV18	TRBJ2-5
CASSLVRGGLATNEQFF	TGTGCCAGCAGCTTAGTGAGGGGGGGACTAGCCACGAATGAGCAGTTCTTC	TRBD2	-	TRBV7-9	TRBJ2-1
CASSPKVRVGNIQYF	TGTGCCAGCAGCCCAAAGGTCAGGGTGGGAAACATTCAGTACTTC	-	-	TRBV7-9	TRBJ2-4
CASSWGPGDADTQYF	TGCGCCAGCAGCTGGGGGCCAGGGGACGCAGATACGCAGTATTTT	-	-	TRBV5-1	TRBJ2-3
CASSHPLGGQGRGEQFF	TGCGCCAGCAGCCATCCTCTAGGGGGACAGGGTAGGGGTGAGCAGTTCTTC	TRBD1	-	TRBV4-1	TRBJ2-1
CASSSDRSSYNEQFF	TGTGCCAGCAGCTCGGACAGGAGCTCCTACAATGAGCAGTTCTTC	TRBD1	-	TRBV7-2	TRBJ2-1
CASSGTDRETQYF	TGTGCCAGCAGCGGGACAGACAGAGAGACCCAGTACTTC	TRBD1	-	TRBV6-5	TRBJ2-5
CASRSGGVLTGELFF	TGTGCCAGTAGATCCGGGGGGGTATTGACCGGGGAGCTGTTTTTT	TRBD2	few	TRBV19	TRBJ2-2
CASSLSTGNEKLFF	TGCGCCAGCAGCTTGTCAACCGGTAATGAAAAACTGTTTTTT	-	-	TRBV5-1	TRBJ1-4
CASSSNRYPSYNEQFF	TGTGCCAGCAGCTCCAACAGGTACCCCTCCTACAATGAGCAGTTCTTC	-	-	TRBV5-8	TRBJ2-1
CASNKGTSGQETQYF	TGTGCCAGCAACAAGGGAACTAGCGGCCAAGAGACCCAGTACTTC	TRBD2	-	TRBV3-1/TRBV3-2	TRBJ2-5
CASSIVGGGNQPQHF	TGTGCCAGTAGTATAGTAGGGGGCGGCAATCAGCCCCAGCATTTT	TRBD1	-	TRBV19	TRBJ1-5
CATSDNRGPVGYNEQFF	TGTGCCACCAGTGATAACAGGGGGCCTGTTGGGTACAATGAGCAGTTCTTC	TRBD1	-	TRBV24-1	TRBJ2-1
CASSQARQVGNQPQHF	TGCGCCAGCAGCCAAGCTCGGCAGGTTGGCAATCAGCCCCAGCATTTT	-	-	TRBV4-1	TRBJ1-5
CASSYAGSNQPQHF	TGTGCCAGCAGTTATGCAGGAAGCAATCAGCCCCAGCATTTT	-	-	TRBV6-6	TRBJ1-5
CASSLETGTYEQYF	TGTGCCAGCAGCTTAGAGACAGGGACCTACGAGCAGTACTTC	TRBD1	-	TRBV11-2	TRBJ2-7
CASSRTKPGQGNTEAFF	TGTGCCAGCAGCCGAACTAAGCCTGGACAGGGAAACACTGAAGCTTTCTTT	TRBD1	-	TRBV7-8	TRBJ1-1
CASSVDGRDTQYF	TGTGCCAGCAGCGTAGACGGGAGAGATACGCAGTATTTT	-	-	TRBV9	TRBJ2-3
CASSPTRADTQYF	TGTGCCAGCAGTCCGACCAGGGCAGATACGCAGTATTTT	-	once	TRBV6-5	TRBJ2-3
CASSRGLGTNYGYTF	TGTGCCAGCAGTCGCGGACTGGGTACTAACTATGGCTACACCTTC	-	few	TRBV28	TRBJ1-2
CASSNRQGQVSNQPQHF	TGTGCCAGTAGCAACCGCCAGGGGCAGGTGAGCAATCAGCCCCAGCATTTT	-	once	TRBV19	TRBJ1-5
CSASSPGLGYNEQFF	TGCAGTGCTAGTTCTCCGGGACTGGGTTACAATGAGCAGTTCTTC	-	-	TRBV20-1	TRBJ2-1
CASSYLIQAPNQPQHF	TGTGCCAGCAGCTACCTGATACAGGCGCCGAATCAGCCCCAGCATTTT	-	-	TRBV7-8	TRBJ1-5
CASSLAGGPNYEQYF	TGCGCCAGCAGCTTGGCCGGAGGGCCCAACTACGAGCAGTACTTC	-	-	TRBV5-1	TRBJ2-7
CASSVSSGRGEQFF	TGCGCCAGCAGTGTCTCTAGCGGGAGGGGTGAGCAGTTCTTC	TRBD2	-	TRBV10-1	TRBJ2-1
CASSGGLALNEQFF	TGTGCCAGCAGTGGCGGACTAGCACTCAATGAGCAGTTCTTC	TRBD2	-	TRBV2	TRBJ2-1
CASSLVAGTSSYNEQFF	TGTGCCAGCAGCTTAGTCGCAGGGACTAGCTCCTACAATGAGCAGTTCTTC	TRBD2	-	TRBV7-2	TRBJ2-1
CASSRTGQGGRISGNTIYF	TGTGCCAGCAGCCGTACGGGACAGGGGGGTCGCATTTCTGGAAACACCATATATTTT	TRBD1	few	TRBV4-2	TRBJ1-3
CASSPSLGRGVSEQYF	TGTGCCAGCTCACCATCCCTTGGCAGGGGGGTCAGCGAGCAGTACTTC	-	once	TRBV18	TRBJ2-7
CASSQGWAGNNEQFF	TGTGCCAGCAGCCAAGGGTGGGCAGGTAACAATGAGCAGTTCTTC	-	-	TRBV3-1/TRBV3-2	TRBJ2-1
CASSQSEVQFF	TGTGCCAGCAGCCAAAGCGAGGTCCAGTTCTTC	-	few	TRBV3-1/TRBV3-2	TRBJ2-1
CASSGDSSYEQYF	TGTGCCAGCAGCGGGGACAGCTCCTACGAGCAGTACTTC	TRBD1	-	TRBV2	TRBJ2-7
CASSQDPGLATETQYF	TGTGCCAGCAGCCAGGATCCGGGACTAGCGACCGAGACCCAGTACTTC	TRBD2	-	TRBV4-2	TRBJ2-5
CAWSGNSYYGYTF	TGTGCCTGGAGTGGAAACTCTTACTATGGCTACACCTTC	-	once	TRBV30	TRBJ1-2
CASSSPGQGRYEQYF	TGTGCCAGCAGTTCTCCCGGACAGGGAAGGTACGAGCAGTACTTC	TRBD1	-	TRBV6-2/TRBV6-3	TRBJ2-7
CASSSDNQETQYF	TGTGCCAGCAGCTCCGACAACCAAGAGACCCAGTACTTC	-	-	TRBV11-2	TRBJ2-5
CASSLFGSSESSGNTIYF	TGTGCCAGCAGCTTATTCGGATCGTCGGAGAGCTCTGGAAACACCATATATTTT	-	-	TRBV7-9	TRBJ1-3
CASSLAPGARPGLEQYF	TGTGCCAGCAGCTTAGCGCCGGGAGCTAGACCCGGTCTCGAGCAGTACTTC	-	-	TRBV11-2	TRBJ2-7
CASSFGARGIDGYTF	TGTGCCAGCAGCTTTGGGGCCAGGGGTATTGATGGCTACACCTTC	-	-	TRBV7-9	TRBJ1-2
CASSFRTGSTDTQYF	TGTGCCAGCAGTTTTCGGACAGGGAGCACAGATACGCAGTATTTT	TRBD1	-	TRBV27	TRBJ2-3